The 32 T cell receptor beta chains below were found in one sample sequenced in a study of T cell responses to AZD1222 COVID-19 vaccine. Profiling relied on immunoSEQ multiplex PCR, and the TCRdb table lists in-frame clones only, not all of them. The sample has 100,000 to 150,000 clones, around nine tenths seen once. Specimen: peripheral blood, collected on day 0 of AZD1222 vaccination. The receptors were sampled from an adult in good health.

The rearrangement links TRBV6-6 to TRBJ2-3; D may correspond to TRBD1 or TRBD2 (5 bases each). V was cut by 9 bases and J by 4 bases, with 20 bases left in between. This CDR3 is 15 amino acids long. The germline V gene encodes CDR1 MNHNY and CDR2 SVGAGI (reference sequence). CDR3 sequence (DNA): TGTGCCAGTTCCGACCGGGGCGGAGCGGCAGATACGCAGTATTTT. It is translated as CASSDRGGAADTQYF.

The chain is built from TRBV9 and TRBJ2-3; 7 nucleotides align to TRBD1. CDR3 length: 14 amino acids. Unmatched junction bases numbered 2, after V lost 0 bases and J lost 4 bases. Per the germline V gene, CDR1 is SGDLS and CDR2 is YYNGEE. The CDR3 protein is CASSVVGGSDTQYF. The CDR3 DNA is TGTGCCAGCAGCGTAGTAGGGGGCTCAGATACGCAGTATTTT.

The chain carries TRBV6-5 and TRBJ1-2, with TRBD1 matching over 7 bases. Germline V CDR1 and CDR2: MNHEY, SVGAGI. With 6 bases clipped from V and 5 bases from J, the junction kept 12 bases outside the gene matches. This CDR3 is built from 15 residues. CDR3 in amino acids: CASSQGGTAMYGYTF. CDR3 DNA sequence: TGTGCCAGCAGCCAGGGGGGGACAGCGATGTATGGCTACACCTTC.

CDR3 protein: CASSHQGVEAFF. Here the CDR3 DNA reads TGCGCCAGCAGCCACCAGGGAGTCGAAGCTTTCTTT. The chain is built from TRBV5-1 and TRBJ1-1, with a weak D call TRBD1 (5 bases). Trimming pared 4 bases from V and 8 bases from J, leaving 12 bases between. Germline V gives CDR1 SGHRS, CDR2 YFSETQ. This CDR3 has 12 amino acids.

The gene calls are TRBV9 and TRBJ1-5; D is perhaps TRBD1 (5 bases). The CDR3 runs to 13 residues. The V end lost 3 bases, the J end lost 3 bases, and 7 bases lay between the germline ends. Germline V gene sequence: CDR1 SGDLS, CDR2 YYNGEE. CDR3 in amino acids: CASSEQDNQPQHF. CDR3 sequence (DNA): TGTGCCAGCAGCGAACAGGACAATCAGCCCCAGCATTTT.

This clone was recorded once. V and J are TRBV30 and TRBJ1-2, with D possibly matching TRBD1 (6 bases). Germline V gene lookup returns CDR1 GTSNPN and CDR2 SVGIG (reference sequence). There are 14 residues in the CDR3. Trimming removed 0 bases at V and 6 bases at J, with 14 bases between. CDR3 bases: TGTGCCTGGAGTGTATCCACAGGGATGGATGGCTACACCTTC. It translates to CAWSVSTGMDGYTF.

V gene TRBV7-2 combines with J gene TRBJ2-7; D is possibly TRBD1 (5 bases). Germline CDR1 is SGHTA and CDR2 is FQGNSA. The CDR3 loop spans 16 amino acids. The V end was cut by 6 bases, the J end by 0 bases, with 18 bases between. CDR3 sequence reads: CASSPVGVKVSYEQYF. The CDR3 DNA reads TGTGCCAGCAGTCCAGTAGGGGTGAAGGTCTCCTACGAGCAGTACTTC.

This rearrangement joins TRBV3-1 (or the pseudogene TRBV3-2) to TRBJ1-2; D might be TRBD1 (5 bases). Germline values: CDR1 LGHDT, CDR2 YNNKEL (reference sequence). V was clipped by 0 bases and J by 8 bases, with 7 bases between them. The CDR3 loop spans 12 amino acids. The CDR3 DNA sequence: TGTGCCAGCAGCCAAGAGGGGGTCGGCTACACCTTC. Translating gives CASSQEGVGYTF.

The rearrangement uses TRBV7-8 and TRBJ1-4; D may be TRBD1 (5 bases). Germline V gene data show CDR1 as SGHVS and CDR2 as FQNEAQ. The CDR3 contains 15 residues. V was clipped by 1 base and J by 7 bases, with 13 bases between them. The DNA for the CDR3 is TGTGCCAGCAGCTTAGATCCCCGGGGGTCTGAAAAACTGTTTTTT. Protein sequence: CASSLDPRGSEKLFF. Using reference TRBV7-8 and TRBJ1-4 for the parts outside the CDR3, the full variable domain is GAGVSQSPRYKVAKRGQDVALRCDPISGHVSLFWYQQALGQGPEFLTYFQNEAQLDKSGLPSDRFFAERPEGSVSTLKIQRTQQEDSAVYLCASSLDPRGSEKLFFGSGTQLSVL.

A single count supports this clone. This sequence joins TRBV29-1 and TRBJ2-1; D might be TRBD2 (6 bases). This CDR3 has 10 residues. V shed 5 bases and J shed 15 bases, with 14 bases lying between them. Germline CDR1 SQVTM, CDR2 ANQGSEA. The CDR3 coding sequence is TGCAGCGTTACCGGGAGTAATCGGTTCTTC. As protein: CSVTGSNRFF.

This chain uses TRBV11-2 with TRBJ2-6; D not certain. This CDR3 is built from 15 residues. Trimming took off 5 bases at V and 0 bases at J, with 8 bases between the two ends. Germline assignment: CDR1 SGHAT and CDR2 FQNNGV. CDR3 region: CASSPGSSGANVLTF. The CDR3 DNA follows: TGTGCCAGCAGCCCCGGCAGCTCTGGGGCCAACGTCCTGACTTTC.

The chain has TRBV30 and TRBJ2-2; a possible D gene is TRBD2 (6 bases). Trimming left V 0 bases short and J 6 bases short, with 11 bases between. This CDR3 is 14 amino acids long. Germline lookup yields CDR1 GTSNPN and CDR2 SVGIG (reference sequence). CDR3 nucleotides: TGTGCCTGGAGTGTGGTAGGAGGGGCCGGGGAGCTGTTTTTT. It encodes CAWSVVGGAGELFF.

This rearrangement joins TRBV5-1 to TRBJ2-5; unclear D gene. Germline-derived CDR1 and CDR2 are SGHRS and YFSETQ. CDR3 length: 15 amino acids. Deletions cut 6 bases from V and 5 bases from J, with 20 bases between. The chain's CDR3 is CASIDPRGSRETQYF. Here the CDR3 DNA reads TGCGCCAGCATAGATCCAAGAGGTAGCAGGGAGACCCAGTACTTC.

The rearrangement uses TRBV3-1 (or the pseudogene TRBV3-2) and TRBJ1-2; D perhaps matches TRBD1 (5 bases). Trimming removed 0 bases from V and 1 base from J, with 9 bases in between. Germline values: CDR1 LGHDT, CDR2 YNNKEL (reference sequence). The CDR3 has 15 amino acids. The CDR3 sequence is CASSQELDSNYGYTF. For the CDR3, the DNA is TGTGCCAGCAGCCAAGAGCTAGACAGTAACTATGGCTACACCTTC.

In its sample, this clone was seen once. The gene calls are TRBV6-2 or TRBV6-3 and TRBJ1-1; TRBD1 might be the D (5 bases). The V end was cut by 5 bases, the J end by 1 base, with 11 bases between. This CDR3 is 14 amino acids long. CDR1 MNHEY and CDR2 SVGEGT come from the germline V gene. DNA of the CDR3: TGTGCCAGCAGTGCGACAGAGAAGAACACTGAAGCTTTCTTT. Amino acid sequence: CASSATEKNTEAFF.

The gene calls are TRBV6-1 and TRBJ1-4; the D gene is possibly TRBD1 (6 bases). The germline CDR1 and CDR2 sequences are MNHNS and SASEGT. The V end was cut by 1 base, the J end by 8 bases, with 20 bases between. This CDR3 spans 17 amino acids. The CDR3 region is CASSEGRTGGYNEKLFF. The CDR3 DNA sequence: TGTGCCAGCAGTGAAGGGCGTACGGGGGGCTATAACGAAAAACTGTTTTTT.

The rearrangement joins TRBV29-1 to TRBJ1-1; no reliable D call. CDR1 is SQVTM and CDR2 is ANQGSEA in the germline V gene. The germline V and J ends were trimmed by 3 bases and 1 base, with 12 bases remaining between them. This CDR3 has 14 residues. The CDR3 loop is CSVERTGWNTEAFF. CDR3 sequence (DNA): TGCAGCGTTGAGAGGACGGGCTGGAACACTGAAGCTTTCTTT. The entire variable domain, with the rest obtained from reference TRBV29-1 and TRBJ1-1, is as follows: SAVISQKPSRDICQRGTSLTIQCQVDSQVTMMFWYRQQPGQSLTLIATANQGSEATYESGFVIDKFPISRPNLTFSTLTVSNMSPEDSSIYLCSVERTGWNTEAFFGQGTRLTVV.

The chain links TRBV5-1 to TRBJ2-2; D gene ambiguous. CDR3 length: 16 residues. Per germline, CDR1 SGHRS and CDR2 YFSETQ. Trimming pared 4 bases from V and 1 base from J, leaving 14 bases between. CDR3 in DNA: TGCGCCAGCAGCACGGGTAGTCGATTGAACACCGGGGAGCTGTTTTTT. This gives the protein CASSTGSRLNTGELFF.

This chain links TRBV9 with TRBJ1-3, with D perhaps TRBD1 (5 bases). There are 14 residues in the CDR3. Trimming cost V 3 bases and J 3 bases, with 10 bases left between them. Per the germline V gene, CDR1 is SGDLS and CDR2 is YYNGEE. The chain's CDR3 is CASSGQGGGNTIYF. CDR3 in DNA: TGTGCCAGCAGCGGGCAGGGAGGTGGAAACACCATATATTTT.

This chain joins TRBV4-3 and TRBJ1-1; weak D call: TRBD1 (5 bases). Germline lookup yields CDR1 LGHNA and CDR2 YSLEER. Trimming took off 0 bases at V and 3 bases at J, with 14 bases between the two ends. This CDR3 is built from 16 residues. DNA for the CDR3: TGCGCCAGCAGCCAAGATGGCAGGGTGACCGACACTGAAGCTTTCTTT. This gives the protein CASSQDGRVTDTEAFF.

V gene TRBV4-3 combines with J gene TRBJ1-3; D gene ambiguous. The CDR3 consists of 18 residues. Germline CDR1 LGHNA, CDR2 YSLEER. Between the trimmed V and J ends, which lost 0 bases and 4 bases, there was a span of 19 bases. As DNA, the CDR3 is TGCGCCAGCAGCCAAGATGGCTTGTGGGGTCCCAACGGAAACACCATATATTTT. Translated: CASSQDGLWGPNGNTIYF.

This chain links TRBV7-9 with TRBJ1-4; D unclear. The CDR3 has 14 amino acids. V shed 6 bases and J shed 0 bases, with 8 bases lying between them. CDR1 is SEHNR, CDR2 FQNEAQ, per germline (reference sequence). CDR3 DNA sequence: TGTGCCAGCAGACGAGACCCAACTAATGAAAAACTGTTTTTT. Translated, it gives CASRRDPTNEKLFF.

The V gene is TRBV10-3, the J gene TRBJ1-6, with a possible D match to TRBD1 (6 bases). Trimming removed 10 bases at V and 8 bases at J, with 24 bases between. The germline CDR1 and CDR2 sequences are ENHRY and SYGVKD. This CDR3 comprises 16 residues. The CDR3 nucleotides read TGTGCCACCAGAATCGAACAGGGAATCAGACATTCACCCCTCCACTTT. Its protein is CATRIEQGIRHSPLHF.

Worth noting for this clone: The germline gene is not matched at one end of the junction; a read error may be the cause. The chain has TRBV11-2 and TRBJ2-1, with D possibly being TRBD2 (5 bases). The CDR3 is made up of 12 amino acids. Germline V gives CDR1 SGHAT, CDR2 FQNNGV. Here the CDR3 reads CASSLARGQSLF. The CDR3 DNA is TGTGCCAGCAGCTTAGCTAGAGGGCAGTCGCTCTTC.

In this sample, this clone turned up a few times. The chain couples TRBV6-2 or TRBV6-3 to TRBJ1-1; tentatively, D is TRBD1 (5 bases). Trimming took off 2 bases at V and 11 bases at J, with 9 bases between the two ends. Per germline, CDR1 MNHEY and CDR2 SVGEGT. This CDR3 has 11 amino acids. The CDR3 here is CASSYGGLAFF. The CDR3 DNA follows: TGTGCCAGCAGTTACGGGGGGTTGGCTTTCTTT.

The chain links TRBV14 to TRBJ1-5; D unclear. This CDR3 contains 14 residues. Trimming removed 5 bases at V and 2 bases at J, with 10 bases between. Germline CDR1 reads SGHDN; CDR2 reads FVKESK. CDR3 nucleotides: TGTGCCAGCAGCATTAGTGGGGGCAATCAGCCCCAGCATTTT. This codes for CASSISGGNQPQHF.

V usage is TRBV20-1 and J usage is TRBJ1-1, with 8 bases that match TRBD1. CDR3 length: 11 residues. Germline-derived CDR1 and CDR2 are DFQATT and SNEGSKA (reference sequence). This chain's CDR3 is CRGDRQTEAFF. The CDR3 DNA is TGCAGGGGGGACAGGCAGACTGAAGCTTTCTTT.

CDR3 sequence: CASSPQGNQPQHF. The DNA of the CDR3 is TGTGCCAGCAGTCCGCAGGGCAATCAGCCCCAGCATTTT. This chain connects TRBV6-5 to TRBJ1-5; D gene ambiguous. The V end was cut by 5 bases, the J end by 2 bases, with 7 bases between. In germline, CDR1 is MNHEY, CDR2 SVGAGI. The CDR3 is 13 residues long.

The rearrangement links TRBV11-2 to TRBJ2-5; TRBD2 matches at 8 bases. Germline CDR1 is SGHAT and CDR2 is FQNNGV. This CDR3 region has 15 residues. V lost 4 bases to trimming and J lost 3 bases; unmatched junction nucleotides: 7. CDR3: CASSSFSGEKETQYF. CDR3 sequence (DNA): TGTGCCAGCAGCTCCTTTAGCGGGGAAAAAGAGACCCAGTACTTC.

This chain links TRBV4-1 with TRBJ2-7; D unclear. This CDR3 contains 15 residues. V gave up 0 bases and J gave up 1 base, with 10 bases separating them. Germline CDR1 is MGHRA and CDR2 is YSYEKL. CDR3 coding DNA: TGCGCCAGCAGCCAAGATCTGGCCAGGTCCTACGAGCAGTACTTC. Translating gives CASSQDLARSYEQYF.

The chain has TRBV4-2 and TRBJ1-2; D possibly corresponds to TRBD1 (6 bases). The V and J ends lost 0 bases and 7 bases respectively, with 18 bases between them. The CDR3 contains 16 residues. The germline V gene has CDR1 LGHNA and CDR2 YNFKEQ. CDR3 coding DNA: TGTGCCAGCAGCCAAGATGTGATGATGGGGGCCGGTGGCTACACCTTC. Translating gives CASSQDVMMGAGGYTF.

The chain recombines TRBV3-1 (or the pseudogene TRBV3-2) with TRBJ1-2; unclear D gene. The CDR3 has 13 amino acids. Deletions cut 4 bases from V and 6 bases from J, with 12 bases between. Germline V gives CDR1 LGHDT, CDR2 YNNKEL (reference sequence). The CDR3 coding sequence is TGTGCCAGCAGCCCAAACGGGATTCATGGCTACACCTTC. It specifies CASSPNGIHGYTF.